This T cell receptor (beta chain) was captured by sequencing in a study of CD8+ T cells in alopecia areata. Overall study: Twice a day, 5 to 10 mg of oral tofacitinib was administered to treated patients.

Regarding the study as a whole: The link between baseline CD8+ expansion and response remains uncertain with one nonresponder. On tofacitinib, scalp clonality and expanded CD8+ clones among top 100 fell significantly.

As concerns this clone: Its target is not known.

Once RNA had been extracted, it was reverse transcribed into cDNA to act as the sequencing template. Produced via immunoSEQ multiplex PCR; TCRdb's table is partial and in-frame only. The sample holds 150,000 to 200,000 clones, roughly 65% seen once. Specified treatment: oral pan-JAK inhibitor, 5-10 mg twice daily. The germline gives CDR1 GTSNPN, CDR2 SVGIG (reference sequence). The J segment lost 1 base and the V segment lost 3 bases, leaving 3 bases of the junction unmatched. The length of the CDR3 is 15 residues. This chain connects TRBV30 to TRBJ2-2; 9 bases map to TRBD2. This sequence was found in a human donor with alopecia areata. This specimen was CD4+ T cells sorted from blood, taken at week 4, from a patient treated with tofacitinib. CDR3 sequence (DNA): TGTGCCTGGAGAAAAGCGGGGGGGAACACCGGGGAGCTGTTTTTT. Translating gives CAWRKAGGNTGELFF.